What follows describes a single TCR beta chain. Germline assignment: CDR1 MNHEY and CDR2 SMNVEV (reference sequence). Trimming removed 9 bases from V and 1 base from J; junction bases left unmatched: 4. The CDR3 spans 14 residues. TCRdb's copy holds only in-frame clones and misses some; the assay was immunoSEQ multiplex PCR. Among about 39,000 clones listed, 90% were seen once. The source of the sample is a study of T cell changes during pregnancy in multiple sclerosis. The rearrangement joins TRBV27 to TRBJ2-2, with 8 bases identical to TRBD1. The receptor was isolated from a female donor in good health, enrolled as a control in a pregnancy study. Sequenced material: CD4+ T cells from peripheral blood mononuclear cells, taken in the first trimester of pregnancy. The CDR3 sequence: CASRTGLNTGELFF. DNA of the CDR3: TGTGCCAGTAGGACAGGGTTGAACACCGGGGAGCTGTTTTTT.